This TCR beta chain was identified in a study of control samples from healthy donors and cancer patients. Generated by immunoSEQ multiplex PCR, the TCRdb table keeps only in-frame clones and is missing some. Among about 170,000 clones, about nine tenths were seen once, and the ten largest hold 1.5%. This clone was found once. This CDR3 has 14 amino acids. Trimming took 5 bases from V and 2 from J; bases not matched to a gene: 3. The germline gives CDR1 SGHTA, CDR2 FQGNSA. This chain connects TRBV7-2 to TRBJ1-3, with TRBD1 identical over 7 bases. The sample comprised blood. The sequence was collected from a woman in her twenties or thirties in good health. CDR3 region: CASSPTGTGNTIYF. In nucleotides, the CDR3 is TGTGCCAGCAGCCCGACAGGGACTGGAAACACCATATATTTT.